The 11 T cell receptor beta chains given below trace back to one sample, sequenced in a study of shared clonotypes between healthy human individuals. Data came from immunoSEQ multiplex PCR; TCRdb stores just in-frame clones and leaves some out. Of about 2.3 million clones in the sample, 80% to 95% were seen once. Sample: naive CD4+ T cells from PBMCs. Described subset: CD45RA+ positively selected. The receptors here all came from a man aged 18-30 years in good health. Some clones in this sample may be carry-over from other donors' samples.

The chain recombines TRBV5-1 with TRBJ1-1, with TRBD1 matching 7 bases. This CDR3 region has 16 residues. CDR1 is SGHRS, CDR2 YFSETQ, per germline. J lost 1 base, V lost 3 bases, and 9 bases had no gene match. CDR3 DNA: TGCGCCAGCAGCTCGGACCCGGGACAGACGAACACTGAAGCTTTCTTT. This codes for CASSSDPGQTNTEAFF.

This clone was counted between two and nine times. The J gene is TRBJ1-2, the V gene TRBV19; maybe TRBD1 (5 bases). Looked up from germline, CDR1 is LNHDA and CDR2 is SQIVND (reference sequence). V gave up 1 base and J gave up 7 bases, with 13 bases separating them. The CDR3 runs 14 residues. The CDR3 here is CASSIAPGISGYTF. CDR3 DNA: TGTGCCAGTAGTATAGCGCCAGGGATTAGTGGCTACACCTTC.

The chain is built from TRBV7-2 and TRBJ1-2; 8 nucleotides match TRBD1. This CDR3 spans 14 amino acids. Trimming cost V 3 bases and J 1 base; bases outside gene matches: 1. Germline V gene sequence: CDR1 SGHTA, CDR2 FQGNSA. This CDR3 reads CASSLGQDNYGYTF. As DNA, the CDR3 is TGTGCCAGCAGCTTGGGACAGGATAACTATGGCTACACCTTC.

Remarks on this clone: Within the sample, other DNA sequences also encode this same CDR3. The V call is TRBV27, the J call TRBJ1-1; D call uncertain. Germline V gives CDR1 MNHEY, CDR2 SMNVEV (reference sequence). The CDR3 is 14 residues long. The V end was cut by 2 bases, the J end by 0 bases, with 7 bases between. CDR3 region: CASSLTRLNTEAFF. The CDR3 DNA reads TGTGCCAGCAGTTTAACCAGATTGAACACTGAAGCTTTCTTT.

A single count supports this clone. The rearrangement joins TRBV18 to TRBJ2-2; D is unresolved. Germline loops: CDR1 KGHSH, CDR2 LQKENI. V lost 3 bases to trimming and J lost 0 bases, with 8 bases between them. The CDR3 runs 15 residues. CDR3 loop: CASSPNTANTGELFF. Here the CDR3 DNA reads TGTGCCAGCTCACCGAATACAGCGAACACCGGGGAGCTGTTTTTT.

The rearrangement uses TRBV18 and TRBJ2-7; 9 nucleotides agree with TRBD2. Unmatched junction bases numbered 2, after V lost 2 bases and J lost 6 bases. Germline V lookup: CDR1 KGHSH, CDR2 LQKENI. The CDR3 runs to 13 residues. The CDR3 here is CASSPFSGSEQYF. The DNA of the CDR3 is TGTGCCAGCTCACCATTTAGCGGGAGCGAGCAGTACTTC.

V gene TRBV5-4 combines with J gene TRBJ1-3; D not certain. The CDR3 is made up of 15 amino acids. Germline CDR1 and CDR2: SGHNT and YYREEE (reference sequence). V lost 1 base and J 4 bases, leaving 12 bases between the germline ends. CDR3 region: CASSLREGTGNTIYF. For the CDR3, the DNA is TGTGCCAGCAGCTTGCGCGAGGGTACCGGAAACACCATATATTTT.

V gene TRBV9 combines with J gene TRBJ2-1, with 7 nucleotides matching TRBD2. The CDR3 length is 16 residues. Germline CDR1 SGDLS, CDR2 YYNGEE. V gave up 2 bases and J gave up 6 bases; unmatched junction bases: 11. Here the CDR3 reads CASSVGDYPLANEQFF. In nucleotides, the CDR3 is TGTGCCAGCAGCGTCGGGGACTACCCCTTGGCCAATGAGCAGTTCTTC.

V usage is TRBV15 and J usage is TRBJ2-7; D gene ambiguous. The germline V and J ends were trimmed by 0 bases and 6 bases, with 6 bases remaining between them. The CDR3 covers 12 residues. The germline gives CDR1 LNHNV, CDR2 YYDKDF (reference sequence). In DNA form, the CDR3 reads TGTGCCACCAGCAGAGATAAGGGCGAGCAGTACTTC. It yields the protein CATSRDKGEQYF.

The chain couples TRBV10-3 to TRBJ2-1, with 7 bases aligning to TRBD2. The CDR3 contains 18 residues. CDR1 and CDR2 from the germline V gene are ENHRY and SYGVKD. V trimming: 0 bases; J trimming: 10 bases; junction bases outside the gene matches: 18. CDR3 residues: CAISESRRSSGGVQEQFF. Written as DNA, the CDR3 is TGTGCCATCAGTGAGTCGAGACGGTCTAGCGGAGGCGTACAGGAGCAGTTCTTC.

V usage is TRBV5-1 and J usage is TRBJ2-5, with D unresolved. Per germline, CDR1 SGHRS and CDR2 YFSETQ. Trimming cost V 6 bases and J 5 bases, with 17 bases left between them. The CDR3 is 14 amino acids. The CDR3 is CASTPLAEWETQYF. The CDR3 nucleotides are TGCGCCAGCACCCCTTTGGCGGAGTGGGAGACCCAGTACTTC.